This T cell receptor (beta chain) is from a study of T-cell memory formation after mild COVID-19. Background on the study: Clusters were largely donor specific.

This clonotype turned up a few times. TCRdb re-called the 5' RACE reads with MiXCR, one entry per CDR3 protein. In the table there are about 260,000 distinct CDR3 sequences, 16% of which are singletons. Germline CDR1 and CDR2: SGHAT and FQNNGV. The CDR3 covers 17 residues. V lost 3 bases to trimming and J lost 8 bases; unmatched junction nucleotides: 18. Sequenced: PBMCs or a T cell subset sorted from them (not recorded which). The origin of this receptor is a man aged 18 to 29 who had mild COVID-19 (a few samples of this study predate the infection). Cell type and time point are not known. The V gene is TRBV11-2, the J gene TRBJ1-2; 7 bases agree with TRBD1. The CDR3 nucleotides read TGTGCCAGCAGCTTGGGGAGATGGGACAGTCCCTTTATCGGCTACACCTTC. The encoded protein is CASSLGRWDSPFIGYTF. Full variable domain (remainder filled in from reference TRBV11-2 and TRBJ1-2): EAGVAQSPRYKIIEKRQSVAFWCNPISGHATLYWYQQILGQGPKLLIQFQNNGVVDDSQLPKDRFSAERLKGVDSTLKIQPAKLEDSAVYLCASSLGRWDSPFIGYTFGSGTRLTVV.